The rows below give T cell receptor beta chains drawn from one sample of a study of beta chain features in type 1 diabetes. Profiled with immunoSEQ multiplex PCR; TCRdb holds only in-frame clones, not every one. Of about 230,000 clones in the sample, over 7.5% were seen once. Sequenced sample: naive CD4+ T cells from blood. The receptors shown here come from a woman between 18 and 29 years old in good health. Each CDR3 is given with its conserved first and last residue. A D gene is named only where the DNA matches it firmly. Not all rows give a size; the values are once, few, many and, for expanded clones, a class.

size: -; V: TRBV4-1; J: TRBJ1-1; D: TRBD1; CDR3: CASSQDTDRVYKVFF; DNA: TGCGCCAGCAGCCAAGATACCGACAGGGTCTACAAGGTGTTCTTT
size: many; V: TRBV30; J: TRBJ2-2; D: TRBD2; CDR3: CAWAGLAWSGELFF; DNA: TGTGCCTGGGCGGGACTAGCATGGTCCGGGGAGCTGTTTTTT
size: few; V: TRBV2; J: TRBJ2-7; D: -; CDR3: CASSGGQGGEQYF; DNA: TGTGCCAGCAGTGGCGGGCAGGGGGGCGAGCAGTACTTC
size: few; V: TRBV4-1; J: TRBJ1-6; D: -; CDR3: CASSQGGGRGLGNSPLHF; DNA: TGCGCCAGCAGCCAAGGAGGAGGCAGGGGCCTGGGTAATTCACCCCTCCACTTT
size: -; V: TRBV5-6; J: TRBJ1-6; D: TRBD1; CDR3: CASSLEGARAHPSPLHF; DNA: TGTGCCAGCAGCTTGGAGGGGGCACGGGCGCACCCTTCACCCCTCCACTTT
size: few; V: TRBV19; J: TRBJ1-2; D: -; CDR3: CASSIRFGASVYTF; DNA: TGTGCCAGTAGTATCCGCTTTGGGGCTAGCGTCTACACCTTC
size: -; V: TRBV14; J: TRBJ2-1; D: TRBD2; CDR3: CASSRSPRGRFYNEQFF; DNA: TGTGCCAGCAGCCGATCCCCCCGCGGGAGATTCTACAATGAGCAGTTCTTC
size: -; V: TRBV18; J: TRBJ2-7; D: TRBD2; CDR3: CASSPLGGGSYEQYF; DNA: TGTGCCAGCTCACCATTGGGGGGGGGCTCCTACGAGCAGTACTTC
size: few; V: TRBV28; J: TRBJ1-2; D: -; CDR3: CASSWFRGSAGGYTF; DNA: TGTGCCAGCAGTTGGTTTAGAGGAAGCGCGGGTGGCTACACCTTC
size: many; V: TRBV7-2; J: TRBJ1-1; D: TRBD1; CDR3: CASSLDSGGYETFF; DNA: TGTGCCAGCAGCTTAGATTCAGGGGGGTACGAAACTTTCTTT
size: -; V: TRBV2; J: TRBJ2-7; D: -; CDR3: CASSPQAGAYEQYF; DNA: TGTGCCAGCAGTCCCCAGGCAGGGGCCTACGAGCAGTACTTC
size: -; V: TRBV9; J: TRBJ2-3; D: -; CDR3: CASSGGFSSVNTDTQYF; DNA: TGTGCCAGCAGCGGGGGGTTTTCTAGCGTAAACACAGATACGCAGTATTTT
size: few; V: TRBV27; J: TRBJ2-7; D: -; CDR3: CASSLGLGSEQYF; DNA: TGTGCCAGCAGTTTGGGGTTAGGGAGCGAGCAGTACTTC
size: few; V: TRBV6-5; J: TRBJ2-1; D: -; CDR3: CASSRGSEQFF; DNA: TGTGCCAGCAGTCGGGGGAGTGAGCAGTTCTTC
size: -; V: TRBV30; J: TRBJ1-1; D: -; CDR3: CAWSRDLNTEAFF; DNA: TGTGCCTGGAGTCGAGATTTGAACACTGAAGCTTTCTTT
size: few; V: TRBV27; J: TRBJ2-3; D: TRBD2; CDR3: CASSFGGRVQYF; DNA: TGTGCCAGCAGTTTCGGCGGGAGGGTGCAGTATTTT
size: few; V: TRBV5-1; J: TRBJ2-1; D: TRBD1; CDR3: CASNARDSSYNEQFF; DNA: TGCGCCAGCAACGCTCGGGACAGTTCCTACAATGAGCAGTTCTTC
size: few; V: TRBV5-1; J: TRBJ1-1; D: TRBD1; CDR3: CASSLAGGMNTEAFF; DNA: TGCGCCAGCAGCTTAGCAGGGGGCATGAACACTGAAGCTTTCTTT
size: few; V: TRBV7-9; J: TRBJ1-2; D: -; CDR3: CASSSGRGGYGYTF; DNA: TGTGCCAGCAGCTCTGGTAGGGGTGGCTATGGCTACACCTTC
size: few; V: TRBV18; J: TRBJ1-5; D: -; CDR3: CASSPQGDNQPQHF; DNA: TGTGCCAGCTCACCACAGGGGGACAATCAGCCCCAGCATTTT
size: few; V: TRBV27; J: TRBJ2-1; D: -; CDR3: CASSLSRRPEQFF; DNA: TGTGCCAGCAGTTTATCGAGGCGACCAGAGCAGTTCTTC
size: -; V: TRBV7-9; J: TRBJ1-2; D: -; CDR3: CASSPSDRSGYGYTF; DNA: TGTGCCAGCAGCCCGTCGGACAGAAGCGGCTATGGCTACACCTTC
size: -; V: TRBV25-1; J: TRBJ2-1; D: TRBD2; CDR3: CASSAHSGTVEQFF; DNA: TGTGCCAGCAGTGCGCATAGCGGGACCGTTGAGCAGTTCTTC
size: few; V: TRBV5-4; J: TRBJ2-3; D: -; CDR3: CASRVVGAGTDTQYF; DNA: TGTGCCAGCAGGGTGGTAGGGGCCGGCACAGATACGCAGTATTTT
size: -; V: TRBV5-1; J: TRBJ1-6; D: TRBD1; CDR3: CASSTTYRGESPLHF; DNA: TGCGCCAGCAGCACCACATACAGGGGCGAGTCACCCCTCCACTTT
size: few; V: TRBV9; J: TRBJ2-1; D: TRBD2; CDR3: CASSPPESSGSYNEQFF; DNA: TGTGCCAGCAGCCCCCCCGAGTCTAGCGGTTCCTACAATGAGCAGTTCTTC
size: -; V: TRBV19; J: TRBJ2-6; D: -; CDR3: CASSISPGANVLTF; DNA: TGTGCCAGTAGTATTAGCCCTGGGGCCAACGTCCTGACTTTC
size: few; V: TRBV4-2; J: TRBJ2-7; D: TRBD2; CDR3: CASSQEWTSGSYEQYF; DNA: TGTGCCAGCAGCCAAGAGTGGACTAGCGGATCCTACGAGCAGTACTTC
size: -; V: TRBV5-1; J: TRBJ1-1; D: -; CDR3: CASSSYRVGTEAFF; DNA: TGCGCCAGCAGCTCCTACAGGGTGGGCACTGAAGCTTTCTTT
size: -; V: TRBV5-1; J: TRBJ2-5; D: TRBD2; CDR3: CASSLDLAGDGETQYF; DNA: TGCGCCAGCAGCTTGGATTTAGCGGGAGATGGAGAGACCCAGTACTTC
size: few; V: TRBV20-1; J: TRBJ1-3; D: -; CDR3: CSASSGNTIYF; DNA: TGCAGTGCTAGTTCGGGAAACACCATATATTTT
size: -; V: TRBV29-1; J: TRBJ2-6; D: -; CDR3: CSAGHGGANVLTF; DNA: TGCAGCGCAGGCCATGGTGGGGCCAACGTCCTGACTTTC
size: few; V: TRBV29-1; J: TRBJ1-2; D: TRBD1; CDR3: CSVERTGSYGYTF; DNA: TGCAGCGTTGAAAGGACAGGGAGCTATGGCTACACCTTC
size: -; V: TRBV30; J: TRBJ1-4; D: TRBD1; CDR3: CGLDRGNEKLFF; DNA: TGTGGTCTCGACAGGGGGAATGAAAAACTGTTTTTT
size: few; V: TRBV6-1; J: TRBJ2-1; D: -; CDR3: CASLSRPSSYNEQFF; DNA: TGTGCCAGCTTATCTAGACCTAGCTCCTACAATGAGCAGTTCTTC
size: few; V: TRBV5-1; J: TRBJ1-6; D: TRBD1; CDR3: CASSLDGQANSPLHF; DNA: TGCGCCAGCAGCTTGGACGGACAGGCCAATTCACCCCTCCACTTT
size: few; V: TRBV19; J: TRBJ1-2; D: -; CDR3: CASSTRTGLRGYTF; DNA: TGTGCCAGTAGTACCCGAACAGGGCTCCGTGGCTACACCTTC
size: -; V: TRBV18; J: TRBJ2-3; D: TRBD1; CDR3: CASSPLGQGTDTQYF; DNA: TGTGCCAGCTCACCCCTGGGACAGGGGACAGATACGCAGTATTTT
size: -; V: TRBV5-8; J: TRBJ1-2; D: -; CDR3: CASSLDRAVYGYTF; DNA: TGTGCCAGCAGCTTGGACAGGGCGGTCTATGGCTACACCTTC
size: -; V: TRBV2; J: TRBJ2-2; D: TRBD1; CDR3: CASSEQGTVSTGELFF; DNA: TGTGCCAGCAGTGAACAAGGGACAGTTTCCACCGGGGAGCTGTTTTTT
size: few; V: TRBV7-6; J: TRBJ2-1; D: TRBD2; CDR3: CASSFASGGRNEQFF; DNA: TGTGCCAGCAGCTTCGCTAGCGGGGGGCGGAATGAGCAGTTCTTC
size: few; V: TRBV6-6; J: TRBJ2-7; D: -; CDR3: CASSYFFTPAEGEQYF; DNA: TGTGCCAGCAGTTACTTCTTCACTCCAGCTGAGGGTGAGCAGTACTTC
size: -; V: TRBV5-4; J: TRBJ2-6; D: -; CDR3: CASSPRSSGANVLTF; DNA: TGTGCCAGCAGCCCCCGGAGCTCTGGGGCCAACGTCCTGACTTTC
size: few; V: TRBV4-1; J: TRBJ2-7; D: TRBD2; CDR3: CASSQVGDASGEYEQYF; DNA: TGCGCCAGCAGCCAAGTTGGAGACGCAAGCGGGGAATACGAGCAGTACTTC
size: few; V: TRBV14; J: TRBJ2-1; D: TRBD2; CDR3: CASNLAGAGYNEQFF; DNA: TGTGCCAGCAACCTAGCGGGAGCGGGGTACAATGAGCAGTTCTTC
size: few; V: TRBV27; J: TRBJ2-5; D: TRBD2; CDR3: CASSLIRLAGGPWQETQYF; DNA: TGTGCCAGCAGTTTGATCCGACTAGCGGGGGGGCCATGGCAAGAGACCCAGTACTTC
size: -; V: TRBV6-6; J: TRBJ1-1; D: -; CDR3: CASSYSGGNTEAFF; DNA: TGTGCCAGCAGTTACTCGGGGGGGAACACTGAAGCTTTCTTT
size: few; V: TRBV19; J: TRBJ2-1; D: -; CDR3: CASSIETVGRPRSYNEQFF; DNA: TGTGCCAGTAGTATAGAAACCGTGGGCCGGCCGCGCTCCTACAATGAGCAGTTCTTC
size: few; V: TRBV30; J: TRBJ1-2; D: TRBD1; CDR3: CAWSLGTGPFGYTF; DNA: TGTGCCTGGAGTCTTGGGACAGGGCCTTTCGGCTACACCTTC